A single sample gave rise to the 8 T cell receptor beta chains below, sequenced in a study of vaccination and CD4 T cells after COVID-19. Their specific antigens are unknown. Regarding treatment: roughly 10-day PBMC culture with coronavirus spike peptide pools or control peptides (ViraFEST assay). Cultured CD4+ T cell DNA underwent sequencing with the Oncomine TCR Beta short-read assay. Using its own MiXCR run on the PCR reads, TCRdb lists one record per CDR3 protein. The sample holds 12,000 or so distinct CDR3 sequences, less than 80% seen once. Sequencing input: CD4+ T cells from blood, cultured in vitro. The receptor set was obtained from a human donor who had recovered from COVID-19.

CDR3 residues: CASSSPGTSGSGTDTQYF. The CDR3 bases are TGTGCCAGCAGTTCTCCCGGGACTAGCGGGAGCGGGACAGATACGCAGTATTTT. The J gene is TRBJ2-3, the V gene TRBV28, with TRBD2 identical over 14 bases. CDR3 length: 18 residues. Per the germline V gene, CDR1 is MDHEN and CDR2 is SYDVKM. The V gene end was trimmed by 4 bases and the J gene end by 3 bases; junction bases not matched to a gene: 9. Based on the CDR3 plus reference TRBV28 and TRBJ2-3, the full variable domain is DVKVTQSSRYLVKRTGEKVFLECVQDMDHENMFWYRQDPGLGLRLIYFSYDVKMKEKGDIPEGYSVSREKKERFSLILESASTNQTSMYLCASSSPGTSGSGTDTQYFGPGTRLTVL.

The chain carries TRBV2 and TRBJ1-5; D is ambiguous. The CDR3 has 14 amino acids. Germline CDR1 reads SNHLY; CDR2 reads FYNNEI. The ends were cut back, 4 bases at V and 3 bases at J, with 10 bases in the middle. CDR3 nucleotides: TGTGCCAGCAGTGGGGAACAATTCAATCAGCCCCAGCATTTT. Its protein product is CASSGEQFNQPQHF.

The V call is TRBV28, the J call TRBJ2-7; TRBD1 is a possible D gene (5 bases). Looked up from germline, CDR1 is MDHEN and CDR2 is SYDVKM. The CDR3 runs 13 residues. Between the trimmed V and J ends, which lost 8 bases and 4 bases, there was a span of 15 bases. The CDR3 DNA follows: TGTGCCAGCGGGGCGACACCCGCTTACGAGCAGTACTTC. Amino acid sequence: CASGATPAYEQYF.

The V gene is TRBV27, the J gene TRBJ2-3; 8 bases map to TRBD2. This CDR3 has 14 amino acids. V dropped 6 bases and J dropped 0; count of bases not matched to a gene: 2. The germline gives CDR1 MNHEY, CDR2 SMNVEV (reference sequence). CDR3 sequence: CASRTSGSTDTQYF. CDR3 DNA sequence: TGTGCCAGCAGAACTAGCGGAAGCACAGATACGCAGTATTTT.

This chain links TRBV4-1 with TRBJ2-2; D unclear. Germline V gene data show CDR1 as MGHRA and CDR2 as YSYEKL. V lost 3 bases and J lost 6, with 8 bases in between. The CDR3 contains 13 residues. CDR3 bases: TGCGCCAGCAGCCACATCGGGTCCGGGGAGCTGTTTTTT. Translated, it gives CASSHIGSGELFF.

The CDR3: CASRQGLETQYF. The DNA of the CDR3 is TGTGCCAGCAGGCAGGGTCTCGAGACCCAGTACTTC. The chain joins TRBV7-9 to TRBJ2-5; perhaps TRBD1 as D (5 bases). The germline CDR1 and CDR2 sequences are SEHNR and FQNEAQ (reference sequence). V dropped 6 bases and J dropped 5 bases, with 10 bases sitting between them. The length of the CDR3 is 12 residues.

The rearrangement joins TRBV6-2 or TRBV6-3 to TRBJ2-5, with D possibly TRBD2 on 6 matching bases. The V and J ends lost 2 bases and 2 bases respectively, with 18 bases between them. CDR3 length equals 17 residues. The germline V gene encodes CDR1 MNHEY and CDR2 SVGEGT. CDR3 DNA: TGTGCCAGCAGTTACGGGGTTGTTAGCGGAATTCAAGAGACCCAGTACTTC. Protein sequence: CASSYGVVSGIQETQYF.

This sequence joins TRBV19 and TRBJ1-5; D is unresolved. The CDR3 loop spans 16 amino acids. V dropped 4 bases and J dropped 0 bases, with 13 bases sitting between them. CDR1 LNHDA and CDR2 SQIVND come from the germline V gene (reference sequence). The CDR3 region has the DNA TGTGCCAGTAGTAGACCCTTTAGGAGTAGCAATCAGCCCCAGCATTTT. As protein: CASSRPFRSSNQPQHF.